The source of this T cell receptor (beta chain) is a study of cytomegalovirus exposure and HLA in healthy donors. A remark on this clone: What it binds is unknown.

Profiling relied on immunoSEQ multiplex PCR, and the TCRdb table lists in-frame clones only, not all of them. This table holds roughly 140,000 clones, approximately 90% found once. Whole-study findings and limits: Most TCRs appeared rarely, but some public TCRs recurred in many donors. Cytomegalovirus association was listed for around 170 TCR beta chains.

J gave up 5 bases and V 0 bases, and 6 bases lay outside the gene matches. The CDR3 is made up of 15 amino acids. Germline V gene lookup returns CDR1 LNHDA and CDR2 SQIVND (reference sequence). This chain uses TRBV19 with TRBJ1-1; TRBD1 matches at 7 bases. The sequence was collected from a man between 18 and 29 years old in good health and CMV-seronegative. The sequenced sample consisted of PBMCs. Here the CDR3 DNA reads TGTGCCAGTAGTATAGAAGACAGGGTTGATACTGAAGCTTTCTTT. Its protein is CASSIEDRVDTEAFF.